The 4 T cell receptor beta chains given below trace back to one sample, sequenced in a study of T-cell reconstitution after alpha-beta-depleted transplantation in children (dated by TCRdb to about 2016). Libraries came from PCR. For sequencing, an Illumina HiSeq 2500 was employed. To normalize quantification of the TCRbeta repertoire, the TCR libraries were built with molecular barcoding that relied on unique molecular identifiers. In TCRdb, the public reads were trimmed at Q25 with fastp and aligned with MiXCR, with productive beta chains retained. For every CDR3 protein sequence, its rows merge into one entry that carries the most common genes and DNA. The sample records 420,000 or so distinct CDR3 sequences, about a tenth of which are singletons. Clones ranked in the top ten supply roughly 6% of the sample. Sequenced material: PBMCs from the stem cell graft donor, taken from the stem cell graft. The receptors originated from a human donor who donated a stem cell graft to a child with acute myeloid leukemia.

This clonotype was detected a few times. The chain couples TRBV6-5 to TRBJ2-2; D remains unclear. There are 15 residues in the CDR3. V lost 2 bases and J lost 7, with 14 bases in between. Germline CDR1 and CDR2: MNHEY and SVGAGI. In DNA form, the CDR3 reads TGTGCCAGCAGTTACACCGACGGCCCCTTCGGGGAGCTGTTTTTT. Amino acids: CASSYTDGPFGELFF.

This clonotype was seen repeatedly, ten times or more. The genes are TRBV9 and TRBJ2-1; no reliable D call. Germline V CDR1 and CDR2: SGDLS, YYNGEE. The CDR3 runs to 11 residues. V was trimmed by 2 bases and J by 5 bases, leaving 2 bases between them. The CDR3 region has the DNA TGTGCCAGCAGCGTTAACAATGAGCAGTTCTTC. The encoded protein is CASSVNNEQFF.

The chain carries TRBV5-5 and TRBJ1-1, with 7 bases aligning to TRBD1. CDR1 SGHKS and CDR2 YYEKEE come from the germline V gene (reference sequence). V shed 0 bases and J 6 bases; nucleotides not matched to a gene: 8. The CDR3 is 15 amino acids. Here the CDR3 reads CASSLERGGSSEAFF. CDR3 coding DNA: TGTGCCAGCAGCTTGGAGAGAGGGGGCTCCTCTGAAGCTTTCTTT.

This clonotype was seen a handful of times. The chain joins TRBV29-1 to TRBJ1-5, with D tentatively TRBD1 (5 bases). V shed 4 bases and J shed 4 bases, with 8 bases lying between them. CDR1 is SQVTM, CDR2 ANQGSEA, per germline. CDR3 length: 12 amino acids. In DNA form, the CDR3 reads TGCAGCGTTGGGGGGGAGAATCAGCCCCAGCATTTT. It translates to CSVGGENQPQHF.